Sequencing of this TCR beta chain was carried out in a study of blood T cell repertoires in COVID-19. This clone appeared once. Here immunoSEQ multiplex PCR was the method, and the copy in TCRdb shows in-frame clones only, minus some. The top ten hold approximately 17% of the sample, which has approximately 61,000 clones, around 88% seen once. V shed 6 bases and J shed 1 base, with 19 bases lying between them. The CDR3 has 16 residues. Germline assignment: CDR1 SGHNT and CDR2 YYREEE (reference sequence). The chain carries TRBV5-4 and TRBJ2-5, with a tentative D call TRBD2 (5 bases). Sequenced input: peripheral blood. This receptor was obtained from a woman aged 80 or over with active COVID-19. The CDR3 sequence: CASNLGAPGSQETQYF. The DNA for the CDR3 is TGTGCCAGCAACCTGGGTGCGCCGGGGAGCCAAGAGACCCAGTACTTC.